The TCR beta chain described here comes from a study of T cells in Graves' hyperthyroidism and ophthalmopathy. RNA transcripts provided the source from which TCR beta CDR3 regions were amplified. The HTBI set primed first-round TCR CDR3 RT-PCR. TCRdb analysed the multiplex PCR reads with MiXCR anew, one entry per CDR3 protein. This repertoire shows about 400,000 distinct CDR3 sequences, about 13% found once; its top ten account for 9.2%. Germline V gene data show CDR1 as KGHDR and CDR2 as SFDVKD. The CDR3 extends over 16 amino acids. The V end was cut by 5 bases, the J end by 2 bases, with 17 bases between. This clonotype was found many times.

The chain combines TRBV24-1 with TRBJ2-5; either TRBD1 or TRBD2 may supply D (5 bases each). Material for sequencing was blood. The sequence derives from a woman younger than 30 with Graves' hyperthyroidism. The CDR3 is CATSGVGFGTQETQYF. The CDR3 DNA follows: TGTGCCACCAGTGGCGTGGGATTTGGGACGCAAGAGACCCAGTACTTC.